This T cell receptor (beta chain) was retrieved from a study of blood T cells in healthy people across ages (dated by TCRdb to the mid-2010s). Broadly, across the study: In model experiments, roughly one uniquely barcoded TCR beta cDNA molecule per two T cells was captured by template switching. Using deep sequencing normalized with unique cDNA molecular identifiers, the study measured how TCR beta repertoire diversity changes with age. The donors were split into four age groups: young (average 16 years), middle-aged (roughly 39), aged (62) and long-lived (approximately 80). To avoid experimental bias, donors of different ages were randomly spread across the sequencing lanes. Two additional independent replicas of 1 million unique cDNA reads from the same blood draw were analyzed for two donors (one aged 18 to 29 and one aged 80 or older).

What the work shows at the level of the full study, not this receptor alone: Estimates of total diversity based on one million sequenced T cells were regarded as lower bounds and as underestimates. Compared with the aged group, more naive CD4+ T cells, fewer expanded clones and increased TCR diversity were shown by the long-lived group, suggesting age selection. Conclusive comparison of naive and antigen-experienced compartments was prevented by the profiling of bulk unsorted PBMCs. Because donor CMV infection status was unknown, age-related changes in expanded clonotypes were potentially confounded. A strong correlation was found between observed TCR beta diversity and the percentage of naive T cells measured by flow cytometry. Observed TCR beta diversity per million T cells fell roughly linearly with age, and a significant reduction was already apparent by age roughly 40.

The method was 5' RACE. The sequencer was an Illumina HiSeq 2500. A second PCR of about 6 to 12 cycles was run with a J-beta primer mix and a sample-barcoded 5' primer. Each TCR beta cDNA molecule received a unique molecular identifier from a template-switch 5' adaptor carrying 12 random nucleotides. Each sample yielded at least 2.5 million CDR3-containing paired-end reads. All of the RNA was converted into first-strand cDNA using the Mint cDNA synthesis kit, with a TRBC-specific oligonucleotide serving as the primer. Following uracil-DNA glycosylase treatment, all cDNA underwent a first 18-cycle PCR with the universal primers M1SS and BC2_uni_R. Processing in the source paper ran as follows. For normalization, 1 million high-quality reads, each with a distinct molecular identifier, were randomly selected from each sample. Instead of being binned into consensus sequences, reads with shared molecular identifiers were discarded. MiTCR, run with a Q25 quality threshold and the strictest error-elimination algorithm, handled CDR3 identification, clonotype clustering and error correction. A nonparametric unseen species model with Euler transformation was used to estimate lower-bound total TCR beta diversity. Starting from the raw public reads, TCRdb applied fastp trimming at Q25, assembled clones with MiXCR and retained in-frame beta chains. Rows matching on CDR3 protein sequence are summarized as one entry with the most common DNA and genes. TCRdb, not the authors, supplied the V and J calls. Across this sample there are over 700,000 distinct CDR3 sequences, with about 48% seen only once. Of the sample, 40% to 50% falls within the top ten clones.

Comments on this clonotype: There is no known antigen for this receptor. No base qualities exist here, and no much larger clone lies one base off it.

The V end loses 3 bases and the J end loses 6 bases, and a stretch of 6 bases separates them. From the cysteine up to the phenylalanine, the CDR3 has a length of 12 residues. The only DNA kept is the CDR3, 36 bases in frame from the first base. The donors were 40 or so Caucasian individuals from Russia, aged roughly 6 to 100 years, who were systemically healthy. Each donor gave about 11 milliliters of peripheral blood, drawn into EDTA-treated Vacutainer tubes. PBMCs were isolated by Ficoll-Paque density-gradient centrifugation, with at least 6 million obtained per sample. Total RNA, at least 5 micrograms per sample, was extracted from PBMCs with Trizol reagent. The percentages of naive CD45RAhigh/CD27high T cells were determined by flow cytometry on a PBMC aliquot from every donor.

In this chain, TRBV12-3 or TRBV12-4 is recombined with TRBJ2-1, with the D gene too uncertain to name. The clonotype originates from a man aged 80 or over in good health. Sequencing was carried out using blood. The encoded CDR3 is CASSFPLNEQFF. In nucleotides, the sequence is TGTGCCAGCAGTTTTCCCCTCAATGAGCAGTTCTTC.